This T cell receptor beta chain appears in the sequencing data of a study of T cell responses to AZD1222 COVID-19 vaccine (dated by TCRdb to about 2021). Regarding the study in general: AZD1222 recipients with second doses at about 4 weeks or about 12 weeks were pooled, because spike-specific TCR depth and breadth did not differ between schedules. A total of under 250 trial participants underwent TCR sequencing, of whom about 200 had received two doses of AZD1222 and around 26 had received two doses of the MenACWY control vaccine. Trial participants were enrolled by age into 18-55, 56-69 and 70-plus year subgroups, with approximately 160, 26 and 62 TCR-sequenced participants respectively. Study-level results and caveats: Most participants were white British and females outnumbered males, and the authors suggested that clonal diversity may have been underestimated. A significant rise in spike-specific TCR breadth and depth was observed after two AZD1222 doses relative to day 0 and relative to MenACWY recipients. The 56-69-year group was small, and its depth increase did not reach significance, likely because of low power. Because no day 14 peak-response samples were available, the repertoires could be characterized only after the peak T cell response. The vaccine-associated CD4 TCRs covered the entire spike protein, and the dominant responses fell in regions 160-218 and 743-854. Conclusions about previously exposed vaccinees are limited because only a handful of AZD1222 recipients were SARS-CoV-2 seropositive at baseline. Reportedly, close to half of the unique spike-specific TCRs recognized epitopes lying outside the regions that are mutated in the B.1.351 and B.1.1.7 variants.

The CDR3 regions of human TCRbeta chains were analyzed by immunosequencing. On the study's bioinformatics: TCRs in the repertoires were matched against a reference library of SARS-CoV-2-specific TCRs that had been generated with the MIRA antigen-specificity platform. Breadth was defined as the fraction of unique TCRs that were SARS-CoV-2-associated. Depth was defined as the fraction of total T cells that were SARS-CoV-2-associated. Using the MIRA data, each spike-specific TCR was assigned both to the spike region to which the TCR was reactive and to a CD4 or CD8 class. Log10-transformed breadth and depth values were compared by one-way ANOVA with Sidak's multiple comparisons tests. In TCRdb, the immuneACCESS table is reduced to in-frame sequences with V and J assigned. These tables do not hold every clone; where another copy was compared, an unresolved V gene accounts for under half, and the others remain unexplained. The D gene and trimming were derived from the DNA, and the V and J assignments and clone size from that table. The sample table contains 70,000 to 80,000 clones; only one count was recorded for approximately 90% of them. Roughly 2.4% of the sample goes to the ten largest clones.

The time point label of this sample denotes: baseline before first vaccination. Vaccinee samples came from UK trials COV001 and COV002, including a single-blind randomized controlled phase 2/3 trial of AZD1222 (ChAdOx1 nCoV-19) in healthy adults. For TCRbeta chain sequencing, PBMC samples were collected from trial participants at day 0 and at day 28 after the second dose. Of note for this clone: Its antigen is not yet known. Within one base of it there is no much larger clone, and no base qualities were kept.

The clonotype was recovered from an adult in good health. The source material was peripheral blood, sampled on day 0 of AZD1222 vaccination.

The DNA sequence is TGCGCCAGCAGCTTGATCCCGGGACAGTCCTACGAGCAGTACTTC. Translation gives CASSLIPGQSYEQYF. The sequence links TRBV5-1 to TRBJ2-7; TRBD1 lines up with 7 middle nucleotides. From V the trimming removes 1 base and from J it removes 1 base, while the gene matches leave 5 bases of the junction unaccounted for. The CDR3 covers 15 residues, taking in both the cysteine and the phenylalanine. Only CDR3 DNA remains: 45 bases, in frame from the first base. As encoded in the germline V gene, CDR1 is SGHRS while CDR2 is YFSETQ.